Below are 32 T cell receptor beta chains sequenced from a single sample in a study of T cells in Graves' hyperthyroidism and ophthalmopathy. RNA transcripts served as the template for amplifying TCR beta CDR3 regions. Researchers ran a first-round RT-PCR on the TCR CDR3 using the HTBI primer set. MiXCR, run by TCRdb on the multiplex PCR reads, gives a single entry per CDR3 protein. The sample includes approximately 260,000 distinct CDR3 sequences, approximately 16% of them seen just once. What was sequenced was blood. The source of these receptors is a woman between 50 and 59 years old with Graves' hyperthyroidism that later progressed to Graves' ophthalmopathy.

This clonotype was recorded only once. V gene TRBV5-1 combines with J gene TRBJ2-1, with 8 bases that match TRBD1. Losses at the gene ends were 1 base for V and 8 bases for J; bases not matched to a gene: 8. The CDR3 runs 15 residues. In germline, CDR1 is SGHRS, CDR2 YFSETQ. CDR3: CASSLHGQGSDEQFF. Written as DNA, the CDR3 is TGCGCCAGCAGCTTGCACGGACAGGGTAGCGATGAGCAGTTCTTC.

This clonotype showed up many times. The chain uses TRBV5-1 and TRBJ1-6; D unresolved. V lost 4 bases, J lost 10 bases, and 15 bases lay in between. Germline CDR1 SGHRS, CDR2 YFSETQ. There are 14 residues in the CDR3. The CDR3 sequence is CASSRTSVDSPLHF. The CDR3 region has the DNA TGCGCCAGCAGCCGCACGAGCGTAGACTCACCCCTCCACTTT.

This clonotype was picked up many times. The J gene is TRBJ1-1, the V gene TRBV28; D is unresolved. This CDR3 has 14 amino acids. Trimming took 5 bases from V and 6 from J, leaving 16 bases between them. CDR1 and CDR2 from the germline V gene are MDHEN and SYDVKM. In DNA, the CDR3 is TGTGCCAGCAGTGTAGGACCGAGATGGCCTGAAGCTTTCTTT. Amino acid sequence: CASSVGPRWPEAFF.

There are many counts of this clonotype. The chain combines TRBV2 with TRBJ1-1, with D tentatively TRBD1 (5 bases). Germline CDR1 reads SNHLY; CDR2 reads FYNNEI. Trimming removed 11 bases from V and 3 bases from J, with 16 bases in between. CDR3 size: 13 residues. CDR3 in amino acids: CASQGLGDTEAFF. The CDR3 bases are TGTGCCTCCCAGGGTCTTGGCGACACTGAAGCTTTCTTT.

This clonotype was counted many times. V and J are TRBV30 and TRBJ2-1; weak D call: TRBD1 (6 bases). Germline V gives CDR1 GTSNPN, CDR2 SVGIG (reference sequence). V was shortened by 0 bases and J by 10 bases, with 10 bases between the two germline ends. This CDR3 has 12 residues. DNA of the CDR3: TGTGCCTGGAGTGTACAGGGCGGCGAGCAGTTCTTC. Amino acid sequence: CAWSVQGGEQFF. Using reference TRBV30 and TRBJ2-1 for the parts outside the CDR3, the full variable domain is SQTIHQWPATLVQPVGSPLSLECTVEGTSNPNLYWYRQAAGRGLQLLFYSVGIGQISSEVPQNLSASRPQDRQFILSSKKLLLSDSGFYLCAWSVQGGEQFFGPGTRLTVL.

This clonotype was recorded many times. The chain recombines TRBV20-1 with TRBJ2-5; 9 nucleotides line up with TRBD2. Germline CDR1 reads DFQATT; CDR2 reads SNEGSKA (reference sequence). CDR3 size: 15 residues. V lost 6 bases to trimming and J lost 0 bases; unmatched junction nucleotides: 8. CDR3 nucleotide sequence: TGCAGTGCCGGCGGGGGGGGAGGGTACCAAGAGACCCAGTACTTC. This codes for CSAGGGGGYQETQYF.

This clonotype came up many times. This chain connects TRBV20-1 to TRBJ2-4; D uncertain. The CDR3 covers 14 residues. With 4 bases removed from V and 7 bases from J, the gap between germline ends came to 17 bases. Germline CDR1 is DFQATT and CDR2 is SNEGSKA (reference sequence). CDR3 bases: TGCAGTGCTACCCAACAAGGAATAGGCAACATTCAGTACTTC. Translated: CSATQQGIGNIQYF.

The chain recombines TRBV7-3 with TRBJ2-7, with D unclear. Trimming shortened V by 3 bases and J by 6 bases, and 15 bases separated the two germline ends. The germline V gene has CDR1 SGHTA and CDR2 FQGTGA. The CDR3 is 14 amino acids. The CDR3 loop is CASSLGPSDSEQYF. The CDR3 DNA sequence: TGTGCCAGCAGCTTGGGCCCGTCGGATAGCGAGCAGTACTTC.

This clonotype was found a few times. This chain's CDR3 is CASSLVPGGRDYGYTF. CDR3 DNA: TGCGCCAGCAGCTTGGTCCCCGGGGGCAGGGACTATGGCTACACCTTC. The J gene is TRBJ1-2, the V gene TRBV5-1; D is perhaps TRBD1 (6 bases). Germline CDR1 reads SGHRS; CDR2 reads YFSETQ. Trimming removed 0 bases from V and 3 bases from J, with 15 bases in between. The CDR3 has 16 amino acids.

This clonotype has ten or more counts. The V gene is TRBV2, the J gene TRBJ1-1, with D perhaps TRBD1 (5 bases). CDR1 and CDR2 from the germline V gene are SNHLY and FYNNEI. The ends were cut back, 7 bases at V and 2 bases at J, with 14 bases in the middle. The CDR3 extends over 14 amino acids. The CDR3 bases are TGTGCCAGCATGGGGACGGAAGCTAACACTGAAGCTTTCTTT. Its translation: CASMGTEANTEAFF.

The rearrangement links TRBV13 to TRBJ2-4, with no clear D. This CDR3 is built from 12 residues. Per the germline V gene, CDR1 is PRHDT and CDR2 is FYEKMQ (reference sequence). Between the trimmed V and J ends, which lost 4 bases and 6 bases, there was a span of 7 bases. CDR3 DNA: TGTGCCAGCAGCTCCAGTATAAACATTCAGTACTTC. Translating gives CASSSSINIQYF.

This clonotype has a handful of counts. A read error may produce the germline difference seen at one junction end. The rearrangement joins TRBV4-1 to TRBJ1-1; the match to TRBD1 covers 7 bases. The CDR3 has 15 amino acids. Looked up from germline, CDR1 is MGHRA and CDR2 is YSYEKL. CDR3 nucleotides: TGCGCCAGCGGCCAGATAGGGACAGTGAACACTGAAGCTTTCTTT. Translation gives CASGQIGTVNTEAFF.

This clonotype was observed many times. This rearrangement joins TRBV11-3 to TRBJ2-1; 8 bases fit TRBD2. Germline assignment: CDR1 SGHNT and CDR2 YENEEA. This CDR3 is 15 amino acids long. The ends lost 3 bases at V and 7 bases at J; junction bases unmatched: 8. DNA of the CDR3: TGTGCCAGCAGCTTTTTCAGCGGGAGTGATAATGAGCAGTTCTTC. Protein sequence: CASSFFSGSDNEQFF.

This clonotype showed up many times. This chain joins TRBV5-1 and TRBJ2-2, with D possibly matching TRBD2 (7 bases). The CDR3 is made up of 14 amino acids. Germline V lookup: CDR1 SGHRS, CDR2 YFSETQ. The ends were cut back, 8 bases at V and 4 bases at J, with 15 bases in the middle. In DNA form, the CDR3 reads TGCGCCAGATTCAGGGGCGGGAGCACCGGGGAGCTGTTTTTT. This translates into CARFRGGSTGELFF.

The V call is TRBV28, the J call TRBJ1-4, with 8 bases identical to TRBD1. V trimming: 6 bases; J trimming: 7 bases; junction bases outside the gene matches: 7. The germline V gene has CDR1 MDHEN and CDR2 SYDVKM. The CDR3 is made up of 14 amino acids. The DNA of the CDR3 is TGTGCCAGCAGCGCATCAGGGGGCTCTGAAAAACTGTTTTTT. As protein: CASSASGGSEKLFF. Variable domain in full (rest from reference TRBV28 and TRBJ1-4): DVKVTQSSRYLVKRTGEKVFLECVQDMDHENMFWYRQDPGLGLRLIYFSYDVKMKEKGDIPEGYSVSREKKERFSLILESASTNQTSMYLCASSASGGSEKLFFGSGTQLSVL.

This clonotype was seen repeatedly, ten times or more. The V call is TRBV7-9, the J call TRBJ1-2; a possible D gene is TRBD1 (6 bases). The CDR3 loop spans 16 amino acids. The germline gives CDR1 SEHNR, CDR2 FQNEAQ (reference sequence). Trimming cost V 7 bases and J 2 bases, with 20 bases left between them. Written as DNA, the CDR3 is TGTGCCAGCAACCCCTCATTTTCAGGGGTCAACTATGGCTACACCTTC. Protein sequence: CASNPSFSGVNYGYTF.

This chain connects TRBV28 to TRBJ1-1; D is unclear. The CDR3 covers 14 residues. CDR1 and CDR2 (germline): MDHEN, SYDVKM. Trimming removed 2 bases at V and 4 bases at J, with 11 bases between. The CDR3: CASSLGMQRTEAFF. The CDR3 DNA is TGTGCCAGCAGTTTAGGGATGCAGCGCACTGAAGCTTTCTTT.

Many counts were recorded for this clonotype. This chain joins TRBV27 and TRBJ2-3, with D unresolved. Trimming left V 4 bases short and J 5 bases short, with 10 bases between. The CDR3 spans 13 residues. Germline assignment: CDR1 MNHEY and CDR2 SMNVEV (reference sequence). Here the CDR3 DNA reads TGTGCCAGCAGTTCGCGACCTCTAGATACGCAGTATTTT. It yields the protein CASSSRPLDTQYF.

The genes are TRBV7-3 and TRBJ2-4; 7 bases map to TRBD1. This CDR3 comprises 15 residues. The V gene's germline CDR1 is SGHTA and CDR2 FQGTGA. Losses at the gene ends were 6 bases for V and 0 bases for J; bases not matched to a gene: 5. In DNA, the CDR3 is TGTGCCAGCAGTTTTACAGGGGTAGCCAAAAACATTCAGTACTTC. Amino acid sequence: CASSFTGVAKNIQYF.

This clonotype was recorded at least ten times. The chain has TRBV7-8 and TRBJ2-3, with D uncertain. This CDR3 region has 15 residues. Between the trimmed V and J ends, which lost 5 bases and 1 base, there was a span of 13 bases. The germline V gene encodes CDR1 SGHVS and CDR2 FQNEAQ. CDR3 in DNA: TGTGCCAGCAGCCCCCCCCGGACCCGCACAGATACGCAGTATTTT. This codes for CASSPPRTRTDTQYF.

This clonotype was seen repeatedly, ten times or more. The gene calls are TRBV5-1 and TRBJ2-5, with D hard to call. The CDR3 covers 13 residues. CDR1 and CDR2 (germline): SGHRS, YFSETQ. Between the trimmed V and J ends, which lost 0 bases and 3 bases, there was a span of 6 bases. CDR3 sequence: CASSLGREETQYF. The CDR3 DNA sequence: TGCGCCAGCAGCTTGGGCAGAGAAGAGACCCAGTACTTC.

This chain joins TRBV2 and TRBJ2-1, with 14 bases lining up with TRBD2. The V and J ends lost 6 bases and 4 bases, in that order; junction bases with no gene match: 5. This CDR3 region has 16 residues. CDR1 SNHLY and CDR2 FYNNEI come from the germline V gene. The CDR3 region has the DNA TGTGCCAGCAGCGGCGGACTAGCGGGGGGATACAATGAGCAGTTCTTC. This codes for CASSGGLAGGYNEQFF.

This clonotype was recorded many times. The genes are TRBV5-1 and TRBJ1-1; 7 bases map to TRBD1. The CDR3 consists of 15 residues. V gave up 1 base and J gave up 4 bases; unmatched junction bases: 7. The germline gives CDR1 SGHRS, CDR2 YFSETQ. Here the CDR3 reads CASSLLTGAGTEAFF. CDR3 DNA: TGCGCCAGCAGCTTGCTAACAGGGGCAGGCACTGAAGCTTTCTTT.

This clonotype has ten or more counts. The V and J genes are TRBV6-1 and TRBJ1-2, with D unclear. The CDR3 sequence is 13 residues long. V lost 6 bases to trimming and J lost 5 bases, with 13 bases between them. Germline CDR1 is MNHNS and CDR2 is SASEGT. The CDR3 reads CASSPLRGYGYTF. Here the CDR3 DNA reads TGTGCCAGCAGCCCTTTGAGAGGATATGGCTACACCTTC.

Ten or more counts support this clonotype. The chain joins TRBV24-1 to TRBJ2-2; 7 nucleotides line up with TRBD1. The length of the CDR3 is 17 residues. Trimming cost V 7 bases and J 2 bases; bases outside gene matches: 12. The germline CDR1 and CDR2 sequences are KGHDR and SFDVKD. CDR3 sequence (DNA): TGTGCCACCAGCGCGCCCTTGACAGGGCCCAACACCGGGGAGCTGTTTTTT. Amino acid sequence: CATSAPLTGPNTGELFF.

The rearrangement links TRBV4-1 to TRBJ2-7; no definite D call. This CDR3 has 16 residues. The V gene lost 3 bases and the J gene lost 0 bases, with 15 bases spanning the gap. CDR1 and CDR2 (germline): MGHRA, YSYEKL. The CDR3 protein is CASSHPADRGSYEQYF. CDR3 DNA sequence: TGCGCCAGCAGCCACCCCGCCGACCGTGGCTCCTACGAGCAGTACTTC.

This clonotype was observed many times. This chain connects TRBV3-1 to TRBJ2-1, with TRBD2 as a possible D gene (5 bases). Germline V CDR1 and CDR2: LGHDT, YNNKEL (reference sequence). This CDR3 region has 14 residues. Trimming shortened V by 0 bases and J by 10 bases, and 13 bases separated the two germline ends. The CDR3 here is CASSQDWEIAEQFF. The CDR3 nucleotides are TGTGCCAGCAGCCAAGACTGGGAAATAGCGGAGCAGTTCTTC.

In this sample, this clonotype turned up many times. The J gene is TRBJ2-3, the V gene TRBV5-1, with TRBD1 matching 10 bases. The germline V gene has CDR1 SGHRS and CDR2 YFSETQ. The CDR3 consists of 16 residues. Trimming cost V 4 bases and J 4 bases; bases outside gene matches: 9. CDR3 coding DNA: TGCGCCAGCAGCCCCCGACAGGGGGCTCAATCAGATACGCAGTATTTT. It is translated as CASSPRQGAQSDTQYF.

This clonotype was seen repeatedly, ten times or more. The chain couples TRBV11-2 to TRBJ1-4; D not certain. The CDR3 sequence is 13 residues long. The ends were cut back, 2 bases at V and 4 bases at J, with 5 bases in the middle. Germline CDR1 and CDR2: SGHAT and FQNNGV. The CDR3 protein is CASSLSINEKLFF. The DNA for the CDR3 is TGTGCCAGCAGCTTATCTATTAATGAAAAACTGTTTTTT. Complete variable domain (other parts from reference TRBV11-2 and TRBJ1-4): EAGVAQSPRYKIIEKRQSVAFWCNPISGHATLYWYQQILGQGPKLLIQFQNNGVVDDSQLPKDRFSAERLKGVDSTLKIQPAKLEDSAVYLCASSLSINEKLFFGSGTQLSVL.

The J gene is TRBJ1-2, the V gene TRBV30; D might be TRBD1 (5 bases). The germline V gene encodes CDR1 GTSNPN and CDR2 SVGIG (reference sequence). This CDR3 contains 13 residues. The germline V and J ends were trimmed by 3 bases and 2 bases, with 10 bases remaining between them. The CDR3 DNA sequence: TGTGCCTGGAGAGGTGGGACGAACTATGGCTACACCTTC. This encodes CAWRGGTNYGYTF.

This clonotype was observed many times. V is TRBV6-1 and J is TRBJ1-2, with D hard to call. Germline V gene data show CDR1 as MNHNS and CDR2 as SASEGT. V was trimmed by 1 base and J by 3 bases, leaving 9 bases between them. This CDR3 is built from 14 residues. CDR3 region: CASSEGISDYGYTF. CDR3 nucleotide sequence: TGTGCCAGCAGTGAAGGGATTAGTGACTATGGCTACACCTTC.

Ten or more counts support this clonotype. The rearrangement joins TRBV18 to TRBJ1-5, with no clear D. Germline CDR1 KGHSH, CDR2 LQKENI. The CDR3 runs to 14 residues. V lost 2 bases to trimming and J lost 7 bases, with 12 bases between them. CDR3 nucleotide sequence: TGTGCCAGCTCACCATCGGCCCCAGAGCAGCCCCAGCATTTT. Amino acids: CASSPSAPEQPQHF.